These 10 T cell receptor beta chains share one sample of origin, sequenced in a study of cytomegalovirus exposure and HLA in healthy donors. 13 Jbeta primers and 60 Vbeta primers were used for the PCR. TCRdb's table, derived via immunoSEQ multiplex PCR, lists solely in-frame clones and lacks some. This table holds about 160,000 clones, around 80% found once. The sequenced material came from PBMCs. The origin of the receptors is a male donor in good health and CMV-seropositive.

This clone occurred once. The CDR3 protein is CASRTGRQADGYTF. Written as DNA, the CDR3 is TGCGCCAGCAGAACGGGCCGACAAGCGGATGGCTACACCTTC. The chain combines TRBV5-1 with TRBJ1-2; unclear D gene. The V end was cut by 5 bases, the J end by 6 bases, with 17 bases between. Germline V gene sequence: CDR1 SGHRS, CDR2 YFSETQ. The CDR3 consists of 14 residues.

The genes are TRBV5-1 and TRBJ2-5; D is perhaps TRBD2 (6 bases). Per the germline V gene, CDR1 is SGHRS and CDR2 is YFSETQ. CDR3 length: 15 amino acids. V lost 0 bases and J lost 5, with 14 bases in between. The CDR3 protein is CASSLDVGRSETQYF. CDR3 bases: TGCGCCAGCAGCTTGGATGTCGGGAGATCGGAGACCCAGTACTTC. Together with reference TRBV5-1 and TRBJ2-5, the CDR3 gives the full variable domain: KAGVTQTPRYLIKTRGQQVTLSCSPISGHRSVSWYQQTPGQGLQFLFEYFSETQRNKGNFPGRFSGRQFSNSRSEMNVSTLELGDSALYLCASSLDVGRSETQYFGPGTRLLVL.

The chain joins TRBV7-8 to TRBJ1-4; D possibly corresponds to TRBD1 (5 bases). This CDR3 contains 16 residues. The ends were cut back, 0 bases at V and 7 bases at J, with 15 bases in the middle. CDR1 and CDR2 from the germline V gene are SGHVS and FQNEAQ. CDR3 sequence: CASSLARAQVREKLFF. CDR3 sequence (DNA): TGTGCCAGCAGCTTAGCCAGGGCCCAGGTCCGTGAAAAACTGTTTTTT. The whole variable domain, remainder taken from reference TRBV7-8 and TRBJ1-4, is GAGVSQSPRYKVAKRGQDVALRCDPISGHVSLFWYQQALGQGPEFLTYFQNEAQLDKSGLPSDRFFAERPEGSVSTLKIQRTQQEDSAVYLCASSLARAQVREKLFFGSGTQLSVL.

V is TRBV27 and J is TRBJ2-2, with TRBD2 matching 7 bases. The V segment lost 2 bases and the J segment 11 bases; nucleotides outside the gene matches: 5. The CDR3 length is 13 residues. CDR1 and CDR2 from the germline V gene are MNHEY and SMNVEV (reference sequence). The CDR3 bases are TGTGCCAGCAGTTTAGCGGGAGTGCATGAGCTGTTTTTT. This codes for CASSLAGVHELFF.

The chain is built from TRBV4-1 and TRBJ2-7; possible D gene TRBD2, 5 bases. Germline CDR1 MGHRA, CDR2 YSYEKL. This CDR3 is built from 14 residues. Trimming pared 2 bases from V and 5 bases from J, leaving 13 bases between. DNA for the CDR3: TGCGCCAGCAGCCAAATATCGGGGTACCACGAGCAGTACTTC. This sequence encodes CASSQISGYHEQYF.

This chain joins TRBV6-1 and TRBJ2-7; 10 bases align to TRBD1. Per germline, CDR1 MNHNS and CDR2 SASEGT. CDR3 size: 15 residues. V was pared by 4 bases and J by 4 bases, with 7 bases of the junction left unmatched. The CDR3 loop reads CASSGGTGVVYEQYF. In nucleotides, the CDR3 is TGTGCCAGCAGTGGAGGGACAGGGGTCGTTTACGAGCAGTACTTC.

This chain uses TRBV2 with TRBJ2-3; maybe TRBD2 (5 bases). Germline V lookup: CDR1 SNHLY, CDR2 FYNNEI. This CDR3 has 12 residues. The V gene lost 4 bases and the J gene lost 6 bases, with 8 bases spanning the gap. The CDR3 DNA follows: TGTGCCAGCAGTGTCGGGGTCGATACGCAGTATTTT. It is translated as CASSVGVDTQYF.

The gene calls are TRBV30 and TRBJ2-2; tentatively, D is TRBD2 (5 bases). The CDR3 length is 12 residues. The germline V gene has CDR1 GTSNPN and CDR2 SVGIG (reference sequence). V was trimmed by 4 bases and J by 6 bases, leaving 9 bases between them. CDR3 in amino acids: CAWIRRAGELFF. CDR3 coding DNA: TGTGCCTGGATTAGGCGGGCCGGGGAGCTGTTTTTT.

The rearrangement links TRBV25-1 to TRBJ1-2, with 10 bases fitting TRBD1. The germline gives CDR1 MGHDK, CDR2 SYGVNS. V was pared by 2 bases and J by 8 bases, with 8 bases of the junction left unmatched. CDR3 length equals 15 residues. DNA for the CDR3: TGTGCCAGCAGTGAACTCGGGACAGGGGAGGAAGGCTACACCTTC. Translating gives CASSELGTGEEGYTF.

The chain employs TRBV30 and TRBJ2-5, with TRBD2 matching over 14 bases. Germline assignment: CDR1 GTSNPN and CDR2 SVGIG (reference sequence). The V segment lost 5 bases and the J segment 4 bases; nucleotides outside the gene matches: 6. The CDR3 extends over 15 amino acids. The CDR3 DNA is TGTGCCTGGGGGACTAGCGGGAGCGGGCGAGAGACCCAGTACTTC. Amino acids: CAWGTSGSGRETQYF. The full variable domain, in which reference TRBV30 and TRBJ2-5 provide the parts outside the CDR3, is SQTIHQWPATLVQPVGSPLSLECTVEGTSNPNLYWYRQAAGRGLQLLFYSVGIGQISSEVPQNLSASRPQDRQFILSSKKLLLSDSGFYLCAWGTSGSGRETQYFGPGTRLLVL.